This T cell receptor beta chain was captured by sequencing in a study of shared clonotypes between healthy human individuals. V trimming: 4 bases; J trimming: 3 bases; junction bases outside the gene matches: 8. CDR3 length equals 15 residues. Germline V gene sequence: CDR1 MGHRA, CDR2 YSYEKL. General observations from the study: The study found about 5.1% of naive CD4 clonotypes shared across a few donors. Memory subsets had estimated richness that was generally smaller than that of naive subsets. At large depth, rarefaction still showed sorted-subset sequencing to be incomplete.

As processed by the authors: ImmunoSEQ output held junction-only sequences without quality scores, so filtering differed. Sequencing was performed with immunoSEQ multiplex PCR; in TCRdb, only in-frame clones are kept and a portion is missing. V, J and clone size are taken as reported in that table, and D and trimming were inferred from the DNA itself. Of about 2,200,000 clones listed, just over 90% were seen once; the top ten hold around 1.7%. Terminally differentiated effector memory CD45RA+ cells were excluded from the naive CD8 cells, which were CD45RO-negative and positively selected for CCR7. This clone appeared a single time. Its antigen is unidentified.

The specimen was naive CD8+ T cells from PBMCs. This clonotype originated in a man younger than 30 in good health. Some clones in this sample may be carry-over from other donors' samples. This chain joins TRBV4-1 and TRBJ2-5; 7 positions match TRBD1. The CDR3 DNA is TGCGCCAGCAGCCCGAGGGGACAGTTGGAAGAGACCCAGTACTTC. This gives the protein CASSPRGQLEETQYF.